These 4 T cell receptor beta chains originate from one sample sequenced in a study of shared clonotypes between healthy human individuals. Repertoires were generated with immunoSEQ multiplex PCR, while TCRdb's copy carries only in-frame clones and drops some. The sample lists about 2.1 million clones, approximately 94% occurring once. Naive CD8 isolation took CD45RO-negative cells positively selected for CCR7 and excluded terminally differentiated effector memory CD45RA+ cells. Material: naive CD8+ T cells from PBMCs. The receptors come from a man aged 18 to 29 in good health. Some clones in this sample may be carry-over from other donors' samples.

CDR3 coding DNA: TGTGCCAGCAGTTTACGGGGGGGAATTGGCTATGGCTACACCTTC. Encoded protein: CASSLRGGIGYGYTF. The V call is TRBV27, the J call TRBJ1-2, with D perhaps TRBD1 (5 bases). CDR3 length: 15 residues. CDR1 is MNHEY, CDR2 SMNVEV, per germline (reference sequence). V lost 2 bases and J lost 4, with 14 bases in between.

A remark on this clone: Compared with germline, one end of the junction differs, possibly owing to a read error. This chain uses TRBV5-6 with TRBJ1-1, with TRBD1 as a possible D gene (6 bases). Germline V gene sequence: CDR1 SGHDT, CDR2 YYEEEE. This CDR3 spans 12 amino acids. The CDR3 is CANSSGAAEAFF. CDR3 nucleotides: TGTGCCAACAGCTCGGGGGCAGCTGAAGCTTTCTTT.

The rearrangement uses TRBV11-2 and TRBJ2-7; a possible D gene is TRBD1 (5 bases). This CDR3 contains 12 residues. Germline CDR1 SGHAT, CDR2 FQNNGV. The germline V and J ends were trimmed by 4 bases and 6 bases, with 10 bases remaining between them. The chain's CDR3 is CASSSRVFEQYF. The CDR3 nucleotides read TGTGCCAGCAGCTCCAGGGTTTTCGAGCAGTACTTC.

V is TRBV5-8 and J is TRBJ1-1; no definite D call. The CDR3 has 14 amino acids. Germline values: CDR1 SGHTS, CDR2 YDEGEE. V lost 0 bases and J lost 5, with 11 bases in between. The CDR3, as DNA: TGTGCCAGCAGCTTGGTGGGGATGGGGACTGAAGCTTTCTTT. Protein: CASSLVGMGTEAFF. Supplemented by reference TRBV5-8 and TRBJ1-1, the full variable domain reads EAGVTQSPTHLIKTRGQQATLRCSPISGHTSVYWYQQALGLGLQFLLWYDEGEERNRGNFPPRFSGRQFPNYSSELNVNALELEDSALYLCASSLVGMGTEAFFGQGTRLTVV.